These 5 T cell receptor beta chains were all obtained from the same sample, sequenced in a study of shared clonotypes between healthy human individuals (dated by TCRdb to between 2020 and 2021). Receptors were amplified or captured by the immunoSEQ multiplex PCR assay. The immuneACCESS repertoire file appears here via TCRdb, limited to in-frame rearrangements. These files lack a portion of the clones; in checked studies, under half of the deficit traces to unresolved V genes, and the cause of the others is not known. This sample is represented by about 2.3 million clones; around 90% of them were singletons. More than 0.35% of the sample rests with the top ten. Sequenced material: naive CD4+ T cells from PBMCs. The label giving this sample's cell subset or site can be read as: CD45RA+ positively selected. The receptors stem from a man younger than 35 in good health. Some clones in this sample may be carry-over from other donors' samples.

The chain joins TRBV5-1 to TRBJ2-7, with 7 bases lining up with TRBD1. With 4 bases clipped from V and 3 bases from J, the junction kept 7 bases outside the gene matches. CDR1 is SGHRS, CDR2 YFSETQ, per germline. The CDR3 spans 14 residues. CDR3 sequence reads: CASSPSGGGYEQYF. In DNA, the CDR3 is TGCGCCAGCAGCCCCTCAGGGGGTGGCTACGAGCAGTACTTC. Complete variable domain (other parts from reference TRBV5-1 and TRBJ2-7): KAGVTQTPRYLIKTRGQQVTLSCSPISGHRSVSWYQQTPGQGLQFLFEYFSETQRNKGNFPGRFSGRQFSNSRSEMNVSTLELGDSALYLCASSPSGGGYEQYFGPGTRLTVT.

This sequence joins TRBV7-8 and TRBJ1-5, with TRBD1 identical over 10 bases. The CDR3 length is 17 residues. Germline V CDR1 and CDR2: SGHVS, FQNEAQ. The V gene end was trimmed by 7 bases and the J gene end by 6 bases; junction bases not matched to a gene: 15. This chain's CDR3 is CASKSDRGKGRGQPQHF. Here the CDR3 DNA reads TGTGCCAGCAAGTCGGACAGGGGGAAGGGTAGGGGTCAGCCCCAGCATTTT.

The chain joins TRBV5-1 to TRBJ2-7; tentative D call: TRBD1 (5 bases). Trimming pared 0 bases from V and 2 bases from J, leaving 9 bases between. The CDR3 consists of 14 residues. From germline, CDR1 is SGHRS and CDR2 YFSETQ. CDR3 nucleotides: TGCGCCAGCAGCTTGGAGGACACCGCCTACGAGCAGTACTTC. Translation gives CASSLEDTAYEQYF.

The chain joins TRBV28 to TRBJ2-1; 8 bases map to TRBD1. CDR1 MDHEN and CDR2 SYDVKM come from the germline V gene. The CDR3 runs 14 residues. Unmatched junction bases numbered 8, after V lost 3 bases and J lost 10 bases. CDR3 amino acids: CASSFLTGAEEQFF. The CDR3 DNA is TGTGCCAGCAGTTTTTTGACAGGGGCAGAGGAGCAGTTCTTC. Full variable domain (outside the CDR3, taken from reference TRBV28 and TRBJ2-1): DVKVTQSSRYLVKRTGEKVFLECVQDMDHENMFWYRQDPGLGLRLIYFSYDVKMKEKGDIPEGYSVSREKKERFSLILESASTNQTSMYLCASSFLTGAEEQFFGPGTRLTVL.

The CDR3 here is CAWSTGTAYEQYF. In nucleotides, the CDR3 is TGTGCCTGGAGCACCGGGACCGCCTACGAGCAGTACTTC. V and J are TRBV30 and TRBJ2-5; either TRBD1 or TRBD2 may supply D (5 bases each). The J call may be wrong; the DNA end is better matched by TRBJ2-7. This CDR3 is built from 13 residues. Per the germline V gene, CDR1 is GTSNPN and CDR2 is SVGIG (reference sequence).